Sequencing of this T cell receptor beta chain was carried out in a study of blood T cell repertoires in COVID-19. Study-wide context: T cells, B-cell-depleted T cells, or PBMCs provided the cDNA or gDNA that served as material.

Authors' analysis steps: Estimates of nucleated cell counts were drawn from the amplification of reference gene primers. Clones were read by immunoSEQ multiplex PCR, and TCRdb kept only the in-frame ones, dropping some. V and J calls and clone size are those listed in that table; D and trimming were worked out from the DNA. Seen here are about 160,000 clones, approximately 92% observed once, and the top ten hold roughly 5%. The receptor was isolated from a woman aged 45 to 65 with acute or convalescent COVID-19. Input material: peripheral blood.

This CDR3 reads CASSSIQDYGYTF. CDR3 in DNA: TGTGCCAGCAGTTCCATACAGGATTATGGCTACACCTTC. The V gene is TRBV6-5, the J gene TRBJ1-2, with D maybe TRBD1 (5 bases). The ends were cut back, 4 bases at V and 5 bases at J, with 11 bases in the middle. This CDR3 spans 13 amino acids. In germline, CDR1 is MNHEY, CDR2 SVGAGI.